The 4 T cell receptor beta chains in this list originate from one sample, sequenced in a study of shared clonotypes between healthy human individuals. The protocol was immunoSEQ multiplex PCR, while the TCRdb copy is restricted to in-frame clones and leaves out a portion. The sample consists of about half a million clones, around 85% of them appearing once. Sequencing was done on a sample of PBMCs. The receptors here all came from a middle-aged woman in good health. Some clones in this sample may be carry-over from other donors' samples.

The count of this clone is one. The chain uses TRBV5-1 and TRBJ1-1, with D possibly matching TRBD1 (6 bases). V was trimmed by 5 bases and J by 7 bases, leaving 15 bases between them. CDR3 length: 13 residues. The V gene's germline CDR1 is SGHRS and CDR2 YFSETQ. The CDR3 spells CASRQPPDSEAFF. The DNA of the CDR3 is TGCGCCAGCAGGCAACCACCGGACAGTGAAGCTTTCTTT.

This rearrangement joins TRBV5-1 to TRBJ2-1; 8 bases align to TRBD1. V dropped 0 bases and J dropped 5; count of bases not matched to a gene: 4. The length of the CDR3 is 15 residues. In germline, CDR1 is SGHRS, CDR2 YFSETQ. The CDR3 sequence is CASSLGTGSNNEQFF. Written as DNA, the CDR3 is TGCGCCAGCAGCTTGGGGACAGGGAGTAACAATGAGCAGTTCTTC.

On this clone itself: This likely came from a read error, as a far larger clone is one base away. The CDR3 spells CAWGTDLSGSNVLTF. CDR3 DNA: TGTGCCTGGGGGACAGACCTCTCTGGGTCCAACGTCCTGACTTTC. V is TRBV30 and J is TRBJ2-6; 7 bases agree with TRBD1. This CDR3 is built from 15 residues. The germline V gene encodes CDR1 GTSNPN and CDR2 SVGIG (reference sequence).

The J gene is TRBJ2-5, the V gene TRBV15; D uncertain. CDR3 size: 15 residues. The ends were cut back, 1 base at V and 4 bases at J, with 13 bases in the middle. Germline V gene lookup returns CDR1 LNHNV and CDR2 YYDKDF (reference sequence). The CDR3 sequence is CATSRAPNLVETQYF. The DNA of the CDR3 is TGTGCCACCAGCAGAGCTCCCAACCTGGTAGAGACCCAGTACTTC.